This paragraph covers one TCR beta chain sequence. Its antigen specificity is not known. Per-base quality was not reported, and no clone a single base away is much larger than it. This sample is part of a study of blood T cell repertoires in COVID-19 (dated by TCRdb to the early 2020s). Context from the whole study: Samples from collaborators originated in the United States, Italy and Spain and spanned both the acute and convalescent phases of COVID-19. The prospective study material was composed of cDNA or gDNA derived from T cells, B-cell-depleted T cells, or PBMCs. The dataset comprised deeply sampled blood TCRbeta repertoires from subjects exposed to, actively infected with, or recovered from COVID-19. The repertoires were released in a freely available public database intended as a resource for research on the immune response to SARS-CoV-2. Samples were obtained from the ongoing ImmuneRACE study (first 160 participants) and from over a thousand subjects provided by 6 global collaborators. Sample metadata almost always included a de-identified subject ID, COVID-19 status, age in years and sex. HLA class I and class II types, where available, came from metadata supplied by the sample provider rather than from assay-based typing. The paper's findings and limits, for the study overall: The amount of clinical and demographic metadata varied by source and participant and was provided uncurated.

TCRbeta CDR3 regions were amplified from genomic DNA using the immunoSEQ Assay, a bias-controlled multiplex PCR. The study's processing was this. Within the assay, amplification of reference gene primers was used to estimate how many nucleated cells each sample contained. To quantify the absolute abundance of each unique TCRbeta CDR3 rearrangement, sequence reads were collapsed and filtered. For each sample, productive Simpson clonality was calculated as the square root of Simpson's diversity index across productive rearrangements. Drawn from immuneACCESS, this table holds only the in-frame rearrangements with V and J called that TCRdb kept. Clones are partly lost; checked studies trace under half to an unresolved V gene and leave the rest unexplained. V and J calls and clone size follow that table, whereas D and trimming were derived from the DNA. This sample holds 100,000 or so clones; around 88% were observed only once. Jointly, the top ten make up under 5.5% of the sample.

Whole blood was collected in K2EDTA tubes by collaborating institutions according to the institutions' own protocols. For TCRbeta analysis, collaborator samples were shipped as frozen whole blood, as isolated PBMCs, or as DNA extracted from either sample type. The germline V gene encodes CDR1 MNHEY and CDR2 SVGEGT. The CDR3 numbers 11 residues from cysteine through phenylalanine. Of the read, only the CDR3 DNA is kept; its 33 bases are in frame from base 1. The junction shows trimming of 5 bases on V and 5 bases on J, plus 7 bases between the germline ends. Sample: peripheral blood. Recombination joined TRBV6-2 or TRBV6-3 with TRBJ2-7, with the D gene not confidently named. The receptor's source is a human donor in a cohort sampled during active COVID-19. CDR3 protein: CASSSYNEQYF. The DNA sequence is TGTGCCAGCAGTAGTTACAACGAGCAGTACTTC.